This is a list of T cell receptor beta chains from one sample in a study of blood T cell repertoires in COVID-19. Assay: immunoSEQ multiplex PCR; the TCRdb copy retains only in-frame clones and omits some. The data hold about 150,000 clones, with 70% to 90% observed a single time. Sequenced sample: peripheral blood. These receptor sequences come from a man in his sixties or seventies with acute or convalescent COVID-19. Each CDR3 is given with its conserved first and last residue.

CDR3: CASSLVRNEQFF; V: TRBV5-6; J: TRBJ2-1
CDR3: CAWRDRSYGYTF; V: TRBV30; J: TRBJ1-2
CDR3: CASSDPGQGGHEQYF; V: TRBV2; J: TRBJ2-7
CDR3: CASSYSAAVETQYF; V: TRBV6-5; J: TRBJ2-5
CDR3: CASRMGQGVETQYF; V: TRBV2; J: TRBJ2-5
CDR3: CASSIGLVYEQYF; V: TRBV12-3/TRBV12-4; J: TRBJ2-7
CDR3: CASSLGLADTDTQYF; V: TRBV7-3; J: TRBJ2-3
CDR3: CASSQGAGNTGELFF; V: TRBV4-1; J: TRBJ2-2
CDR3: CASSFRGGDYEQYF; V: TRBV5-1; J: TRBJ2-7
CDR3: CASRRQGDRYGYTF; V: TRBV28; J: TRBJ1-2
CDR3: CASSPGGAYNTEAFF; V: TRBV5-1; J: TRBJ1-1
CDR3: CASSPPGTGSYEQYF; V: TRBV18; J: TRBJ2-7
CDR3: CASSRDRDTGELFF; V: TRBV6-5; J: TRBJ2-2
CDR3: CASSYVRTLASGANVLTF; V: TRBV6-2/TRBV6-3; J: TRBJ2-6
CDR3: CASSSQTGTDTQYF; V: TRBV11-3; J: TRBJ2-3
CDR3: CASMTARGWANVLTF; V: TRBV6-5; J: TRBJ2-6
CDR3: CASRLGQGRVGELFF; V: TRBV6-6; J: TRBJ2-2
CDR3: CASSLSGTWGEPQHF; V: TRBV27; J: TRBJ1-5
CDR3: CASSLDRGANYGYTF; V: TRBV7-2; J: TRBJ1-2
CDR3: CASSNRGANTGELFF; V: TRBV14; J: TRBJ2-2
CDR3: CASSIGTGHNEQFF; V: TRBV19; J: TRBJ2-1
CDR3: CASSPRLAVIYNEQFF; V: TRBV27; J: TRBJ2-1
CDR3: CASSDQGLVYEQYF; V: TRBV7-9; J: TRBJ2-7
CDR3: CASSLNRELYEQYF; V: TRBV5-1; J: TRBJ2-7
CDR3: CASSIGTGVDEKLFF; V: TRBV28; J: TRBJ1-4
CDR3: CASSFSGTSGRASNSKEFF; V: TRBV7-2; J: TRBJ2-1
CDR3: CAWTNWAENSPLHF; V: TRBV30; J: TRBJ1-6
CDR3: CASSLRTIDEQFF; V: TRBV13; J: TRBJ2-1
CDR3: CASSDGTTNNEQFF; V: TRBV19; J: TRBJ2-1
CDR3: CASSRLAGAELDEQFF; V: TRBV7-9; J: TRBJ2-1
CDR3: CASSSGLAGGTGELFF; V: TRBV7-9; J: TRBJ2-2
CDR3: CASSYWGAEGEKLFF; V: TRBV5-1; J: TRBJ1-4
CDR3: CASSKLGSGDSNQPQHF; V: TRBV28; J: TRBJ1-5
CDR3: CASSLAGRYNEQFF; V: TRBV5-4; J: TRBJ2-1
CDR3: CASRGTGLNEQYF; V: TRBV19; J: TRBJ2-7
CDR3: CASSGGRQGRGYTF; V: TRBV25-1; J: TRBJ1-2
CDR3: CASSIGTALYNEQFF; V: TRBV9; J: TRBJ2-1
CDR3: CASSAVGNTIYF; V: TRBV5-6; J: TRBJ1-3
CDR3: CASSQGLGSGDTQYF; V: TRBV4-1; J: TRBJ2-3
CDR3: CASSLLAGAGELFF; V: TRBV11-2; J: TRBJ2-2
CDR3: CASSQDQATGELFF; V: TRBV4-3; J: TRBJ2-2
CDR3: CASSSGLAGYSYEQYF; V: TRBV5-4; J: TRBJ2-7